These T cell receptor beta chains were read from a single sample in a study of memory B cells and T cells in multiple sclerosis. TCRdb's copy holds only in-frame clones and misses some; the assay was immunoSEQ multiplex PCR. This sample yields fewer than 15,000 clones, of which almost 85% are seen a single time; roughly 2.8% belongs to the top ten. Which antigens these TCRs recognize remains unknown. The sequenced sample consisted of PBMCs from blood kept in culture. The receptor set was obtained from a human donor with multiple sclerosis. Both conserved end residues are trimmed from each CDR3. Each record gives: CDR3 protein, J gene, V gene.

ASRELDRETQY | TRBJ2-5 | TRBV10-2
ASSVESSRPDEQF | TRBJ2-1 | TRBV9
ASSLPSLQREGLYEQY | TRBJ2-7 | TRBV28
ASSLHAGLAYTQY | TRBJ2-3 | TRBV5-1
ASSAAGTVREKLF | TRBJ1-4 | TRBV5-1
ASSEMRGPATNEKLF | TRBJ1-4 | TRBV25-1
ASSPNHIPGQGFEKLF | TRBJ1-4 | TRBV18
ASSPGPTGYGYT | TRBJ1-2 | TRBV7-3
ACRSQGDAKNIQY | TRBJ2-4 | TRBV6-6
ASSSTRTGGIGLF | TRBJ1-4 | TRBV5-6
ASSYKTGELF | TRBJ2-2 | TRBV7-9
ASSILGRLNTEAF | TRBJ1-1 | TRBV19
AWSGDSYNEQF | TRBJ2-1 | TRBV30
ASSFLGTDTQY | TRBJ2-3 | TRBV7-9
SVERGQGMNTEAF | TRBJ1-1 | TRBV29-1
RPGTTGELF | TRBJ2-2 | TRBV20-1
ASSAGGTNTGELF | TRBJ2-2 | TRBV6-4
ASSFGRGNEKLF | TRBJ1-4 | TRBV11-1
ASSEFAGGENTGELF | TRBJ2-2 | TRBV6-1
ASSDPRTVSGNTIY | TRBJ1-3 | TRBV6-1
ASSPAGTGRGNTIY | TRBJ1-3 | TRBV5-1
ASSDAGSNQPQH | TRBJ1-5 | TRBV25-1
ASSLEAGVQETQY | TRBJ2-5 | TRBV11-3
ASKGGINQPQH | TRBJ1-5 | TRBV6-1
ASSFGLAGNNEQF | TRBJ2-1 | TRBV11-3
ASSYDGLYGYT | TRBJ1-2 | TRBV6-5
ASSSGTSGRIYEQY | TRBJ2-7 | TRBV13
ASSELGRTNSPLH | TRBJ1-6 | TRBV2
ASRGTSPGSYEQY | TRBJ2-7 | TRBV27
ASSEGGGATDTQY | TRBJ2-3 | TRBV2
ASSLEGPQNEQY | - | TRBV7-9
ASSGGGALNEQF | TRBJ2-1 | TRBV6-1
ASSRGTYYEQY | TRBJ2-7 | TRBV6-1
ASSQERVNYEQY | TRBJ2-7 | TRBV4-1
ASSHGRESSGNTIY | TRBJ1-3 | TRBV9
ASSSFRQGATDTQY | TRBJ2-3 | TRBV5-4
ASSVEDRGHYEQY | - | TRBV9
ASSPSGWQGPGELF | TRBJ2-2 | TRBV27
ASSQSPLGGLGTDTQY | TRBJ2-3 | TRBV9
ASSPGLAVTDTQY | TRBJ2-3 | TRBV19
ASSLLGSTEQY | TRBJ2-7 | TRBV7-2
ASSVTGQGAGNSPLH | TRBJ1-6 | TRBV2
ASSYSPLRGLAGGSYEQY | TRBJ2-7 | TRBV27
SVEEGHNTGELF | TRBJ2-2 | TRBV29-1
ASRQGALNGQPQH | TRBJ1-5 | TRBV28